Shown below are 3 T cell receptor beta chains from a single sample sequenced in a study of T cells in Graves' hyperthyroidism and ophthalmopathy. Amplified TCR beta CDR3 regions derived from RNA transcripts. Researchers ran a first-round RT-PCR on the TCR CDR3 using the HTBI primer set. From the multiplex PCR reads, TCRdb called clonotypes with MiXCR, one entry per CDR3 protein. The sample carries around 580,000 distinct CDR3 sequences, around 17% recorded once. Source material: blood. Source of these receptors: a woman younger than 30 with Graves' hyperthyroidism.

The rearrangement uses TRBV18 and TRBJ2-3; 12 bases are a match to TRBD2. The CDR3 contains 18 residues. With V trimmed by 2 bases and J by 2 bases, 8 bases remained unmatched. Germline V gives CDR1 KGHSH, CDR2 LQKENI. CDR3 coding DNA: TGTGCCAGCTCACCATTGCCCGGACTAGCGGGGCCCACAGATACGCAGTATTTT. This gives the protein CASSPLPGLAGPTDTQYF.

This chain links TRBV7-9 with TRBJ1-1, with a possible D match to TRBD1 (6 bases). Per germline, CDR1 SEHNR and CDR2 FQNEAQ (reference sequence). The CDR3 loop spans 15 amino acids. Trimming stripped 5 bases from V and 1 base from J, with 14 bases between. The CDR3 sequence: CASSGRQAANTEAFF. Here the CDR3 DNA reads TGTGCCAGCAGCGGACGACAGGCGGCGAACACTGAAGCTTTCTTT.

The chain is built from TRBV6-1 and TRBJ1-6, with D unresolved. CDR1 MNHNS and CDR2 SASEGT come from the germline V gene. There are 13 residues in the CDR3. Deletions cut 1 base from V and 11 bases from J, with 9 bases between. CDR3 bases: TGTGCCAGCAGTGAAGACAGTTACCCACCCCTCCACTTT. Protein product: CASSEDSYPPLHF.